These 20 T cell receptor beta chains originate from one sample sequenced in a study of cytomegalovirus exposure and HLA in healthy donors. Vbeta (60) and Jbeta (13) primers were used in the PCR. The repertoire was sequenced with immunoSEQ multiplex PCR; TCRdb's copy has only in-frame clones and lacks some. This specimen shows 150,000 to 200,000 clones; the ten leading clones hold roughly 0.74%. Sequencing was performed on PBMCs. Every receptor here comes from a boy aged 10-17 years in good health and CMV-seronegative.

CDR3 sequence reads: CASSGQGVWEKLFF. In nucleotides, the CDR3 is TGTGCCAGCAGTGGACAGGGGGTTTGGGAAAAACTGTTTTTT. The chain employs TRBV6-6 and TRBJ1-4; 10 bases are a match to TRBD1. The CDR3 runs 14 residues. CDR1 and CDR2 from the germline V gene are MNHNY and SVGAGI (reference sequence). V was clipped by 5 bases and J by 8 bases; unmatched bases: 5.

The V call is TRBV6-5, the J call TRBJ2-7; 7 bases align to TRBD1. The CDR3 is made up of 14 amino acids. In germline, CDR1 is MNHEY, CDR2 SVGAGI. Trimming took 6 bases from V and 2 from J; bases not matched to a gene: 7. The CDR3 region is CASSSRGSTYEQYF. The DNA of the CDR3 is TGTGCCAGCAGCTCCAGGGGGTCTACCTACGAGCAGTACTTC.

The V and J genes are TRBV30 and TRBJ2-1, with TRBD1 matching over 7 bases. Germline CDR1 reads GTSNPN; CDR2 reads SVGIG (reference sequence). The CDR3 runs to 15 residues. J gave up 7 bases and V 0 bases, and 9 bases lay outside the gene matches. The CDR3 sequence is CAWSVRGPDRNEQFF. The CDR3 DNA reads TGTGCCTGGAGTGTAAGGGGGCCCGACCGAAATGAGCAGTTCTTC.

The chain joins TRBV7-6 to TRBJ2-7, with TRBD1 identical over 9 bases. Per the germline V gene, CDR1 is SGHVS and CDR2 is FNYEAQ. Unmatched junction bases numbered 6, after V lost 3 bases and J lost 6 bases. The CDR3 loop spans 14 amino acids. CDR3 in DNA: TGTGCCAGCAGCTTTAGGACAGGGGAGGGCGAGCAGTACTTC. This gives the protein CASSFRTGEGEQYF.

The rearrangement joins TRBV28 to TRBJ1-1, with D uncertain. The CDR3 is 15 amino acids. V shed 6 bases and J shed 0 bases, with 14 bases lying between them. CDR1 is MDHEN and CDR2 is SYDVKM in the germline V gene. CDR3 in amino acids: CASRNGLNMNTEAFF. The DNA for the CDR3 is TGTGCCAGCAGGAACGGGTTAAACATGAACACTGAAGCTTTCTTT.

V is TRBV7-2 and J is TRBJ1-2; 9 nucleotides line up with TRBD1. V shed 0 bases and J 7 bases; nucleotides not matched to a gene: 6. The CDR3 runs 15 residues. The germline V gene encodes CDR1 SGHTA and CDR2 FQGNSA. The CDR3: CASSLAATGGFGYTF. CDR3 sequence (DNA): TGTGCCAGCAGCTTAGCAGCGACAGGGGGATTTGGCTACACCTTC.

CDR3 coding DNA: TGCGCCAGCAGCTTGTGGCGGGGGGCCGCGGAGACCCAGTACTTC. Its protein is CASSLWRGAAETQYF. The rearrangement joins TRBV5-1 to TRBJ2-5, with 8 bases fitting TRBD2. V shed 1 base and J 5 bases; nucleotides not matched to a gene: 7. This CDR3 comprises 15 residues. The germline gives CDR1 SGHRS, CDR2 YFSETQ.

This rearrangement joins TRBV7-6 to TRBJ1-3, with a possible D match to TRBD1 (6 bases). The CDR3 covers 21 residues. V was trimmed by 1 base and J by 0 bases, leaving 25 bases between them. Germline V gene sequence: CDR1 SGHVS, CDR2 FNYEAQ. As DNA, the CDR3 is TGTGCCAGCAGCTTAGGCTTGGTGGCAGGGGAAAGTCTCTTCTCTGGAAACACCATATATTTT. Translated: CASSLGLVAGESLFSGNTIYF.

V and J are TRBV18 and TRBJ2-2, with D uncertain. The CDR3 totals 16 residues. V lost 7 bases to trimming and J lost 0 bases, with 15 bases between them. Germline V gene data show CDR1 as KGHSH and CDR2 as LQKENI. CDR3 in DNA: TGTGCCAGCTATGAAGGAGATCCGGCGAACACCGGGGAGCTGTTTTTT. It translates to CASYEGDPANTGELFF.

The chain carries TRBV4-3 and TRBJ2-1; 14 bases are shared with TRBD2. The CDR3 has 16 residues. CDR1 and CDR2 from the germline V gene are LGHNA and YSLEER. V trimming: 3 bases; J trimming: 4 bases; junction bases outside the gene matches: 2. CDR3 sequence: CASSQGLAGDYNEQFF. The CDR3 nucleotides are TGCGCCAGCAGCCAGGGACTAGCGGGGGATTACAATGAGCAGTTCTTC.

CDR3 in amino acids: CASRTVNYGYTF. The CDR3 coding sequence is TGTGCCAGCAGAACAGTGAACTATGGCTACACCTTC. This chain links TRBV7-3 with TRBJ1-2; D remains ambiguous. The CDR3 is 12 residues long. Germline CDR1 SGHTA, CDR2 FQGTGA. Trimming took off 6 bases at V and 2 bases at J, with 7 bases between the two ends.

V usage is TRBV2 and J usage is TRBJ1-1, with D unresolved. The germline V and J ends were trimmed by 6 bases and 0 bases, with 5 bases remaining between them. Germline CDR1 and CDR2: SNHLY and FYNNEI. The CDR3 has 12 residues. The CDR3 protein is CASSPLNTEAFF. CDR3 nucleotides: TGTGCCAGCAGCCCATTGAACACTGAAGCTTTCTTT.

V gene TRBV13 combines with J gene TRBJ2-3; D gene uncertain. Germline-derived CDR1 and CDR2 are PRHDT and FYEKMQ (reference sequence). The CDR3 has 14 amino acids. The V and J ends lost 3 bases and 1 base respectively, with 8 bases between them. The CDR3 loop reads CASSFRTGTDTQYF. The CDR3 DNA sequence: TGTGCCAGCAGCTTCCGAACAGGCACAGATACGCAGTATTTT.

The chain couples TRBV6-6 to TRBJ1-2; the D is unclear. Germline values: CDR1 MNHNY, CDR2 SVGAGI (reference sequence). The CDR3 runs to 10 residues. Trimming took off 6 bases at V and 14 bases at J, with 13 bases between the two ends. The CDR3 DNA sequence: TGTGCCAGCAGCTCTATTCTGAGGACCTTC. It is translated as CASSSILRTF.

CDR3: CASSQDRWGLDTEAFF. The CDR3 DNA sequence: TGTGCCAGCAGCCAAGATAGGTGGGGGCTGGACACTGAAGCTTTCTTT. J is TRBJ1-1 and V is TRBV14; D is possibly TRBD1 (6 bases). The V and J ends lost 0 bases and 3 bases respectively, with 14 bases between them. The V gene's germline CDR1 is SGHDN and CDR2 FVKESK. The CDR3 has 16 residues.

CDR3 in amino acids: CASSYTYRGSKNIQYF. In nucleotides, the CDR3 is TGTGCCAGCAGTTACACCTACAGGGGGTCGAAAAACATTCAGTACTTC. The chain carries TRBV6-6 and TRBJ2-4, with 8 positions matching TRBD1. CDR1 is MNHNY and CDR2 is SVGAGI in the germline V gene (reference sequence). The CDR3 consists of 16 residues. The junction had 7 bases not matched to a gene; V was cut back by 2 bases and J by 4 bases.

About this clone itself: The same CDR3 also results from other DNA sequences found in this sample. The chain couples TRBV19 to TRBJ1-1, with D maybe TRBD1 (6 bases). From germline, CDR1 is LNHDA and CDR2 SQIVND (reference sequence). The CDR3 is 16 amino acids. V lost 3 bases, J lost 4 bases, and 18 bases lay in between. This CDR3 reads CASSIEGVSFPTEAFF. The DNA for the CDR3 is TGTGCCAGTAGTATCGAGGGGGTGAGTTTTCCCACTGAAGCTTTCTTT.

The chain combines TRBV2 with TRBJ2-1; 12 positions agree with TRBD2. There are 15 residues in the CDR3. Trimming removed 5 bases from V and 9 bases from J; junction bases left unmatched: 8. Germline-derived CDR1 and CDR2 are SNHLY and FYNNEI. The CDR3 DNA reads as TGTGCCAGCAGTATCGGACTAGCGGGGAAGAGTGAGCAGTTCTTC. Its protein is CASSIGLAGKSEQFF.

V is TRBV15 and J is TRBJ1-5; D is ambiguous. The CDR3 is 13 amino acids. CDR1 is LNHNV, CDR2 YYDKDF, per germline (reference sequence). Deletions cut 1 base from V and 6 bases from J, with 7 bases between. Here the CDR3 reads CATSRGEPQPQHF. CDR3 DNA: TGTGCCACCAGCAGAGGGGAGCCTCAGCCCCAGCATTTT.

The chain employs TRBV7-8 and TRBJ2-5; 7 bases are a match to TRBD2. The J call may be wrong; the DNA end is better matched by TRBJ2-7. The CDR3 runs 13 residues. Germline CDR1 and CDR2: SGHVS and FQNEAQ. In nucleotides, the CDR3 is TGTGCCAGCAGCTTAGGGGGAGGGGCCGAGCAGTACTTC. Protein: CASSLGGGAEQYF.